This note documents a single T cell receptor beta chain sequence. No antigen is known for it. Sequenced by immunoSEQ multiplex PCR; TCRdb stores in-frame clones only, minus some. The table lists 300,000 to 400,000 clones, just over 85% of them singletons. The source of the sample is a study of cytomegalovirus exposure and HLA in healthy donors. Overall study context: Later analysis reported that the roughly 110 validation repertoires shared the platform of the roughly 700 first-cohort repertoires. Overall study findings and caveats: 150 to 200 TCR beta chains were listed as cytomegalovirus-associated. Across donors, most TCRs were seen rarely, yet some public ones were widespread. Testing in vitro showed three CMV-associated chains specific for CMV antigens.

V lost 5 bases, J lost 3 bases, and 14 bases lay in between. The CDR3 sequence is 14 residues long. CDR1 and CDR2 from the germline V gene are MDHEN and SYDVKM. Sequenced material: PBMCs. The V call is TRBV28, the J call TRBJ2-7; D is unresolved. The TCR was taken from a woman aged 18-35 years in good health and CMV-seronegative. Here the CDR3 reads CASSPTPPLYEQYF. CDR3 coding DNA: TGTGCCAGCAGTCCAACTCCCCCTCTCTACGAGCAGTACTTC.